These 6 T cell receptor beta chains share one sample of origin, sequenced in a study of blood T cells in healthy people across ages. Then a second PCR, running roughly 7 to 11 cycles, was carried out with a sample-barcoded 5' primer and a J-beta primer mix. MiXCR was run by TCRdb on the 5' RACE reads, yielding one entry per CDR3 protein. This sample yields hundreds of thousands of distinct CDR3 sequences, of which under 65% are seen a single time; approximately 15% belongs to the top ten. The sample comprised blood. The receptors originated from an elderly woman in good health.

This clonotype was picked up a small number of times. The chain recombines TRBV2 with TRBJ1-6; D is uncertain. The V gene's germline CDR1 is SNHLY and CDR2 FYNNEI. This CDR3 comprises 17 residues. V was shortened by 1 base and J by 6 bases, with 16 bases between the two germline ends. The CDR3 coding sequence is TGTGCCAGCAGTGAAGGTCAAGACAAATCTCGTAATTCACCCCTCCACTTT. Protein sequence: CASSEGQDKSRNSPLHF. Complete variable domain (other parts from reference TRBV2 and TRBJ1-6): EPEVTQTPSHQVTQMGQEVILRCVPISNHLYFYWYRQILGQKVEFLVSFYNNEISEKSEIFDDQFSVERPDGSNFTLKIRSTKLEDSAMYFCASSEGQDKSRNSPLHFGNGTRLTVT.

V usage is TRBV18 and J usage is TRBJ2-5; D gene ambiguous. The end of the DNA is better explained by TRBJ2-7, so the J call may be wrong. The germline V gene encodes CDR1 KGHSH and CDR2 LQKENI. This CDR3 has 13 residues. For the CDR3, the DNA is TGTGCCAGCTCACCACTGGGCACCTACGAGCAGTACTTC. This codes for CASSPLGTYEQYF.

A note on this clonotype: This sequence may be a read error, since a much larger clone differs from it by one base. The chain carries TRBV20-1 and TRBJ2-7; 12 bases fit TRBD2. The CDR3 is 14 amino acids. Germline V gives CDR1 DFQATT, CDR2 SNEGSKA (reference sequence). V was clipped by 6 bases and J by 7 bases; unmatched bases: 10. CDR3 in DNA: TGCAGTGCAAGACTAGCGGGGGTGCGGAATGAGCAGTACTTC. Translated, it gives CSARLAGVRNEQYF.

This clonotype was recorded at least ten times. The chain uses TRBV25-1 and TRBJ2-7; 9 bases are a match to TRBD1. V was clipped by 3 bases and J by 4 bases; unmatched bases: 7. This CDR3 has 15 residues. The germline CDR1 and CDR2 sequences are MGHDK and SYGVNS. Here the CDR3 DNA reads TGTGCCAGCAGTGACTACGGGGACAGGGTGTACGAGCAGTACTTC. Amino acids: CASSDYGDRVYEQYF.

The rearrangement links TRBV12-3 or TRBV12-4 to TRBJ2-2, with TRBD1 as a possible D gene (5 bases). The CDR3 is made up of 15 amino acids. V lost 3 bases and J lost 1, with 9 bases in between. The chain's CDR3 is CASSLGPLNTGELFF. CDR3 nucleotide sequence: TGTGCCAGCAGTTTGGGGCCATTGAACACCGGGGAGCTGTTTTTT.

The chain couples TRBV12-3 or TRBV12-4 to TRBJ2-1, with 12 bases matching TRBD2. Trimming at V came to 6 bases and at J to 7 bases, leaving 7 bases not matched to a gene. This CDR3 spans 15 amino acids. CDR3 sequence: CASSPRLAGVNEQFF. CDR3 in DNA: TGTGCCAGCAGCCCGAGACTAGCGGGGGTAAATGAGCAGTTCTTC.